The rows below give T cell receptor beta chains drawn from one sample of a study of blood T cell repertoires in COVID-19. Produced via immunoSEQ multiplex PCR; TCRdb's table is partial and in-frame only. This table holds around 180,000 clones, approximately 86% found once. What was sequenced was peripheral blood. These receptors originate from a man aged 70 or older with active or convalescent COVID-19. Both conserved end residues are part of each CDR3. D genes are given only for firm matches. Clone size is not always given. Where it is, it says once, few, many or a class for expanded clones.

abundance	j_gene	v_gene	d_gene	CDR3nt	CDR3aa
NA	TRBJ2-2	TRBV9	NA	TGTGCCAGCAGCGTAGCCAGCGGTCTCACCGGGGAGCTGTTTTTT	CASSVASGLTGELFF
NA	TRBJ2-2	TRBV2	NA	TGTGCCAGCAGTGTTAGCGGAGGGAACACCGGGGAGCTGTTTTTT	CASSVSGGNTGELFF
NA	TRBJ2-2	TRBV2	TRBD1	TGTGCCAGCAGTTGGACAGGGGGCGCATCCGGGGAGCTGTTTTTT	CASSWTGGASGELFF
once	TRBJ1-1	TRBV19	NA	TGTGCCAGTAGGATCTCGGGAGACACTGAAGCTTTCTTT	CASRISGDTEAFF
NA	TRBJ1-2	TRBV6-2/TRBV6-3	TRBD1	TGTGCCAGCAGTTACTCAGGGACAGGTGGATATGGCTACACCTTC	CASSYSGTGGYGYTF
NA	TRBJ2-2	TRBV7-9	NA	TGTGCCAGCAGCTTAGACAGGACGAACACCGGGGAGCTGTTTTTT	CASSLDRTNTGELFF
NA	TRBJ1-2	TRBV10-1	TRBD1	TGCGCCAGCAGTGATGACAGGGGTGTCTATGGCTACACCTTC	CASSDDRGVYGYTF
NA	TRBJ1-2	TRBV12-3/TRBV12-4	NA	TGTGCCAGCAGTGCTATAGGGGATTATGGCTACACCTTC	CASSAIGDYGYTF
NA	TRBJ2-7	TRBV5-1	NA	TGCGCCAGCAGCTTGGGACTTACAACCTACGAGCAGTACTTC	CASSLGLTTYEQYF
NA	TRBJ1-4	TRBV19	NA	TGTGCCAGTAGTCCTCGCCTCAATGGGGGGAGTGAAAAACTGTTTTTT	CASSPRLNGGSEKLFF
NA	TRBJ2-7	TRBV4-3	TRBD2	TGCGCCAGCAGCCAAGATCGCGGGAGCTACGAGCAGTACTTC	CASSQDRGSYEQYF